The rows below give T cell receptor beta chains drawn from one sample of a study of control samples from healthy donors and cancer patients. Here immunoSEQ multiplex PCR was the method, and the copy in TCRdb shows in-frame clones only, minus some. The data show some 150,000 clones, with 93% seen just once and approximately 4% held by the top ten. The sequencing input was blood. The receptors shown here come from a woman aged 55-70 years in good health. Each CDR3 is given with its conserved first and last residue. The order of the fields is J gene, D gene, clone size, V gene, CDR3 protein, CDR3 DNA. The D gene is left open where the match is weak. Clone size is not always given. Where it is, it says once, few, many or a class for expanded clones.

>TRBJ1-2|NA|NA|TRBV3-1/TRBV3-2
CASSQVVGQGYTF
TGTGCCAGCAGCCAAGTAGTCGGACAGGGCTACACCTTC
>TRBJ1-6|TRBD1|NA|TRBV10-3
CAISEAPGQGSSPLHF
TGTGCCATCAGTGAAGCACCGGGACAGGGAAGCTCACCCCTCCACTTT
>TRBJ2-1|TRBD2|NA|TRBV7-9
CASSFIAGGNNEQFF
TGTGCCAGCAGCTTTATAGCGGGGGGGAACAATGAGCAGTTCTTC
>TRBJ2-5|NA|once|TRBV5-4
CASSPRDSKTQYF
TGTGCCAGCAGCCCCCGGGACTCCAAGACCCAGTACTTC
>TRBJ2-3|NA|NA|TRBV9
CASSPLGRSSSTDTQYF
TGTGCCAGCAGCCCCCTCGGGCGCTCCTCTAGCACAGATACGCAGTATTTT
>TRBJ1-2|TRBD1|once|TRBV18
CASSPDRKVLYGYTF
TGTGCCAGCTCACCGGACAGGAAAGTCCTCTATGGCTACACCTTC
>TRBJ1-1|NA|NA|TRBV19
CASSIGRVPTVTEAFF
TGTGCCAGTAGTATAGGCCGGGTTCCAACCGTCACTGAAGCTTTCTTT
>TRBJ1-3|TRBD1|NA|TRBV9
CASSLDRGRDTIYF
TGTGCCAGCAGCCTGGACAGGGGAAGGGACACCATATATTTT
>TRBJ2-3|TRBD2|NA|TRBV12-5
CASGNTRLAGANTDTQYF
TGTGCTAGTGGTAATACCCGTCTAGCGGGGGCCAACACAGATACGCAGTATTTT
>TRBJ1-2|NA|NA|TRBV6-2/TRBV6-3
CASSPLLGGTVYGYTF
TGTGCCAGCAGTCCGCTTTTGGGCGGTACCGTCTATGGCTACACCTTC
>TRBJ2-2|NA|NA|TRBV24-1
CATSDRPTGELFF
TGTGCCACCAGTGACCGACCAACCGGGGAGCTGTTTTTT
>TRBJ1-4|NA|NA|TRBV7-9
CASSYRSGGGNEKLFF
TGTGCCAGCAGCTACAGGTCTGGGGGCGGGAATGAAAAACTGTTTTTT
>TRBJ1-6|TRBD1|once|TRBV15
CATSRRDSNSPLHF
TGTGCCACCAGCAGGCGGGACAGCAATTCACCCCTCCACTTT
>TRBJ1-4|NA|NA|TRBV19
CASSRGAGTNEKLFF
TGTGCCAGTAGTAGGGGGGCTGGGACTAATGAAAAACTGTTTTTT
>TRBJ1-2|NA|NA|TRBV5-4
CASSLERAVLHGYTF
TGTGCCAGCAGCTTGGAGAGGGCAGTGTTACATGGCTACACCTTC
>TRBJ2-7|NA|NA|TRBV4-1
CASSQPGTVTYEQYF
TGCGCCAGCAGCCAACCCGGGACCGTAACCTACGAGCAGTACTTC
>TRBJ2-3|NA|NA|TRBV20-1
CSAGDRGRGTDTQYF
TGCAGTGCTGGTGACCGCGGGCGGGGCACAGATACGCAGTATTTT
>TRBJ1-6|TRBD1|NA|TRBV19
CASSQGQGGSPLHF
TGCGCCAGTAGTCAGGGACAGGGAGGTTCACCCCTCCACTTT
>TRBJ1-2|NA|once|TRBV20-1
CSASPDRANYGYTF
TGCAGTGCTAGTCCAGACAGAGCTAACTATGGCTACACCTTC
>TRBJ1-1|NA|NA|TRBV3-1/TRBV3-2
CASSPRRGFAEAFF
TGTGCCAGCAGCCCGCGGAGGGGATTCGCCGAAGCTTTCTTT
>TRBJ2-2|TRBD2|NA|TRBV4-3
CASSQGARGGEGTGELFF
TGCGCCAGCAGCCAAGGAGCTCGCGGGGGGGAGGGCACCGGGGAGCTGTTTTTT
>TRBJ2-1|NA|NA|TRBV5-6
CASSLVDWGEQFF
TGTGCCAGCAGCTTGGTGGACTGGGGTGAGCAGTTCTTC
>TRBJ2-7|TRBD1|NA|TRBV18
CASSPGTVSYEQYF
TGTGCCAGCTCACCGGGGACAGTTTCCTACGAGCAGTACTTC
>TRBJ2-3|NA|NA|TRBV6-4
CASSENGAFQYF
TGTGCCAGCAGTGAAAATGGGGCCTTTCAGTATTTT
>TRBJ1-4|TRBD1|NA|TRBV5-1
CASSLGGQGGGEKLFF
TGCGCCAGCAGCCTGGGGGGACAGGGAGGTGGTGAAAAACTGTTTTTT
>TRBJ2-3|NA|NA|TRBV7-2
CASSRGPAEADTQYF
TGTGCCAGCAGCCGTGGCCCCGCGGAGGCAGATACGCAGTATTTT
>TRBJ1-2|NA|NA|TRBV7-2
CASRFPGGDYGYTF
TGTGCCAGCAGGTTCCCCGGGGGAGACTATGGCTACACCTTC
>TRBJ2-1|TRBD1|NA|TRBV7-2
CASSPDRGYRNEQFF
TGTGCCAGCAGCCCCGACAGGGGTTATAGGAATGAGCAGTTCTTC
>TRBJ1-1|TRBD1|NA|TRBV5-4
CASSLPPGGNTEAFF
TGTGCCAGCAGCTTGCCCCCAGGGGGGAACACTGAAGCTTTCTTT
>TRBJ2-2|NA|once|TRBV19
CASSAPPGELFF
TGTGCCAGTAGCGCACCCCCCGGGGAGCTGTTTTTT
>TRBJ2-3|NA|NA|TRBV29-1
CSVPVTLPPDTQYF
TGCAGCGTTCCTGTGACATTGCCCCCAGATACGCAGTATTTT
>TRBJ1-1|TRBD1|NA|TRBV18
CASSPPSRGLDTEAFF
TGTGCCAGCTCACCACCGAGTAGGGGGCTGGACACTGAAGCTTTCTTT
>TRBJ1-6|NA|NA|TRBV5-8
CASSLSAGRGSWNSPLHF
TGTGCCAGCAGCTTGTCGGCGGGCAGAGGGTCTTGGAATTCACCCCTCCACTTT
>TRBJ1-1|NA|NA|TRBV1
CTNLLSEVPKRAGGTRNTEAFF
TGCACCAATTTACTCTCTGAGGTGCCAAAGCGCGCGGGAGGGACCAGGAACACTGAAGCTTTCTTT
>TRBJ1-2|NA|NA|TRBV5-1
CASSLDGRNYGYTF
TGCGCCAGCAGCTTGGATGGCAGGAACTATGGCTACACCTTC
>TRBJ2-3|NA|NA|TRBV5-1
CASIPEGGSTDTQYF
TGCGCCAGCATTCCGGAGGGGGGGAGCACAGATACGCAGTATTTT
>TRBJ1-5|TRBD1|NA|TRBV6-2/TRBV6-3
CASSNSRQGTSNQPQHF
TGTGCCAGCAGTAACTCCAGACAGGGCACTAGCAATCAGCCCCAGCATTTT
>TRBJ1-4|NA|NA|TRBV7-8
CASSLESPLGRTNEKLFF
TGTGCCAGCAGCTTAGAATCACCGCTCGGGCGGACTAATGAAAAACTGTTTTTT
>TRBJ1-1|TRBD1|NA|TRBV5-1
CASSLSTGAVMNTEAFF
TGCGCCAGCAGCTTGTCAACAGGGGCGGTGATGAACACTGAAGCTTTCTTT
>TRBJ2-7|NA|NA|TRBV10-3
CAIRRAGDAYEQYF
TGTGCCATCAGGAGGGCAGGTGACGCTTACGAGCAGTACTTC
>TRBJ1-2|TRBD1|NA|TRBV6-6
CASSYGQGADYGYTF
TGTGCCAGCAGTTACGGGCAGGGGGCCGACTATGGCTACACCTTC
>TRBJ1-1|NA|NA|TRBV5-8
CASSPASWSYVNTEAFF
TGTGCCAGCAGTCCTGCGTCATGGAGCTACGTAAACACTGAAGCTTTCTTT
>TRBJ1-1|TRBD1|NA|TRBV19
CASRGEGGPNTEAFF
TGTGCCAGTAGAGGGGAAGGGGGCCCGAACACTGAAGCTTTCTTT
>TRBJ2-6|TRBD2|NA|TRBV4-1
CASSLSSGDRGGANVLTF
TGCGCCAGCAGCCTGTCTAGCGGGGATCGGGGGGGGGCCAACGTCCTGACTTTC
>TRBJ1-1|NA|NA|TRBV10-2
CASSDRGVTEAFF
TGCGCCAGCAGTGACAGGGGTGTCACTGAAGCTTTCTTT
>TRBJ1-3|TRBD1|once|TRBV9
CASSAHGQGAPSGNTIYF
TGTGCCAGCAGCGCCCATGGACAGGGGGCTCCCTCTGGAAACACCATATATTTT
>TRBJ1-6|TRBD1|NA|TRBV2
CASRGTGGEGPLHF
TGTGCCAGCAGGGGGACAGGGGGCGAAGGTCCCCTCCACTTT
>TRBJ1-5|NA|NA|TRBV6-1
CASSDPPWEPQHF
TGTGCCAGCAGTGACCCCCCATGGGAGCCCCAGCATTTT
>TRBJ2-3|TRBD2|NA|TRBV5-1
CASSPFEVAGLTDTQYF
TGCGCCAGCAGCCCTTTCGAAGTAGCGGGGCTTACTGATACGCAGTATTTT
>TRBJ1-5|NA|NA|TRBV10-3
CAISEGLIQDQPQHF
TGTGCCATCAGTGAGGGCCTGATTCAGGATCAGCCCCAGCATTTT
>TRBJ2-5|NA|NA|TRBV7-8
CATERRPQETQYF
TGTGCCACCGAGCGGAGACCCCAAGAGACCCAGTACTTC
>TRBJ1-5|NA|NA|TRBV5-6
CASSLASGGNQPQHF
TGTGCCAGCAGCTTGGCTTCAGGGGGCAATCAGCCCCAGCATTTT
>TRBJ1-1|NA|NA|TRBV28
CASKGVPNTEAFF
TGTGCCAGCAAGGGGGTCCCGAACACTGAAGCTTTCTTT
>TRBJ1-3|NA|NA|TRBV2
CASSLISGNTIYF
TGTGCCAGCAGTCTTATCTCTGGAAACACCATATATTTT
>TRBJ2-7|TRBD1|NA|TRBV18
CASSALGQGAGEQYF
TGTGCCAGCTCAGCGCTAGGACAGGGGGCTGGTGAGCAGTACTTC
>TRBJ2-7|TRBD1|NA|TRBV2
CASRTGQGISYEQYF
TGTGCCAGCAGAACCGGACAGGGGATCTCCTACGAGCAGTACTTC
>TRBJ2-7|NA|NA|TRBV19
CASSLRPSSYEQYF
TGTGCCAGTAGTTTGAGGCCGAGCTCCTACGAGCAGTACTTC
>TRBJ2-3|NA|NA|TRBV6-2/TRBV6-3
CASSSRTDTQYF
TGTGCCAGCAGTTCCAGGACAGATACGCAGTATTTT
>TRBJ1-5|TRBD1|NA|TRBV2
CASTELGTGNQPQHF
TGTGCCAGCACCGAACTTGGGACAGGCAATCAGCCCCAGCATTTT